The clone carrying this TCR beta chain was counted a few times. Its antigen is unknown. The record originates from a study of blood T cells in healthy people across ages. Study-wide results and caveats: Long-lived donors had more naive CD4+ cells and higher diversity than aged donors.

It was with a sample-barcoded 5' primer and a J-beta primer mix that a second PCR of roughly 7 to 12 cycles was run. TCRdb re-analysed the 5' RACE reads in MiXCR, keeping a single row per CDR3 protein. Here the sample spans about 1 million distinct CDR3 sequences, about 25% being singletons. Trimming left V 0 bases short and J 8 bases short, with 16 bases between. Germline-derived CDR1 and CDR2 are LNHNV and YYDKDF (reference sequence). The CDR3 sequence is 15 residues long. Another study also made use of these data, one on T cells of mothers and their children. That work states: Second-round PCR products received sample barcodes and 2-4 random nucleotides from the M1S primer. The TCR beta CDR3 read count exceeded 10 million for each mother and was about 3 million for each child. Overlap measured in related mother-child pairs was slightly, non-significantly higher than in unrelated pairs.

This clonotype originated in a girl aged 2 to 10 in good health. Sequencing input: blood. This chain uses TRBV15 with TRBJ1-1; D unresolved. The CDR3 reads CATSRERIGSAEAFF. The CDR3 DNA reads TGTGCCACCAGCAGAGAGAGGATAGGCAGCGCAGAAGCTTTCTTT.